One and the same sample provided the 28 T cell receptor beta chains below, sequenced in a study of blood T cell repertoires in COVID-19. Profiling relied on immunoSEQ multiplex PCR, and the TCRdb table lists in-frame clones only, not all of them. Of 25,000 to 35,000 clones in the sample, over 75% were seen once. Sample: peripheral blood. The receptors derive from a human donor in a cohort sampled during active COVID-19.

This rearrangement joins TRBV7-9 to TRBJ1-6; D not certain. Germline V gives CDR1 SEHNR, CDR2 FQNEAQ (reference sequence). The CDR3 length is 13 residues. Trimming removed 1 base at V and 12 bases at J, with 10 bases between. CDR3 in DNA: TGTGCCAGCAGCTTAGGGGCCCGCAAACCCCTCCACTTT. It yields the protein CASSLGARKPLHF. The whole variable domain, remainder taken from reference TRBV7-9 and TRBJ1-6, is DTGVSQNPRHKITKRGQNVTFRCDPISEHNRLYWYRQTLGQGPEFLTYFQNEAQLEKSRLLSDRFSAERPKGSFSTLEIQRTEQGDSAMYLCASSLGARKPLHFGNGTRLTVT.

In this sample, this clone turned up once. The chain has TRBV6-6 and TRBJ1-1; 7 nucleotides agree with TRBD1. CDR1 is MNHNY and CDR2 is SVGAGI in the germline V gene (reference sequence). The CDR3 runs to 15 residues. J was trimmed by 5 bases and V by 5 bases; bases with no gene match: 11. The CDR3 region has the DNA TGTGCCAGCAGTCTGGACAGGTCCCAAGGGACTGAAGCTTTCTTT. It specifies CASSLDRSQGTEAFF.

The chain links TRBV7-2 to TRBJ2-3; 14 bases map to TRBD2. CDR3 length equals 17 residues. CDR1 is SGHTA and CDR2 is FQGNSA in the germline V gene. Trimming took 3 bases from V and 1 from J; bases not matched to a gene: 3. The DNA of the CDR3 is TGTGCCAGCAGCTTTCGACTAGCGGGGGGGGGCACAGATACGCAGTATTTT. It codes for CASSFRLAGGGTDTQYF.

The CDR3 is CATNGGEARNEQFF. The CDR3 DNA follows: TGTGCCACCAATGGCGGGGAAGCCCGGAATGAGCAGTTCTTC. The gene calls are TRBV24-1 and TRBJ2-1; tentative D call: TRBD2 (6 bases). This CDR3 comprises 14 residues. CDR1 KGHDR and CDR2 SFDVKD come from the germline V gene. Deletions cut 8 bases from V and 7 bases from J, with 17 bases between.

The chain employs TRBV7-9 and TRBJ2-5, with TRBD1 as a possible D gene (6 bases). Trimming took off 6 bases at V and 5 bases at J, with 16 bases between the two ends. Germline V gene sequence: CDR1 SEHNR, CDR2 FQNEAQ (reference sequence). The CDR3 is 14 residues long. The CDR3 bases are TGTGCCAGCAGTGAGGGTCAGGGGCTGGAGACCCAGTACTTC. It specifies CASSEGQGLETQYF.

The chain employs TRBV5-6 and TRBJ2-1; 9 nucleotides agree with TRBD1. V was pared by 2 bases and J by 9 bases, with 3 bases of the junction left unmatched. From germline, CDR1 is SGHDT and CDR2 YYEEEE. The CDR3 contains 13 residues. CDR3 protein: CASSLRQGGEQFF. The DNA for the CDR3 is TGTGCCAGCAGCTTAAGACAGGGGGGTGAGCAGTTCTTC.

The J gene is TRBJ1-1, the V gene TRBV4-3, with a tentative D call TRBD1 (5 bases). V dropped 1 base and J dropped 2 bases, with 17 bases sitting between them. The length of the CDR3 is 17 residues. Germline CDR1 LGHNA, CDR2 YSLEER. CDR3 in DNA: TGCGCCAGCAGCCAAGGGGCGGCGGGGCGGAGCAACACTGAAGCTTTCTTT. It translates to CASSQGAAGRSNTEAFF.

The rearrangement links TRBV9 to TRBJ1-2; the match to TRBD1 covers 8 bases. Germline-derived CDR1 and CDR2 are SGDLS and YYNGEE. The length of the CDR3 is 15 residues. Trimming took 2 bases from V and 3 from J; bases not matched to a gene: 6. CDR3 DNA sequence: TGTGCCAGCAGCGTTGGGGCAGGGGGCGACTATGGCTACACCTTC. Translated: CASSVGAGGDYGYTF.

This clone occurred a few times. The chain joins TRBV7-8 to TRBJ1-1; D is perhaps TRBD1 (5 bases). V lost 4 bases, J lost 0 bases, and 12 bases lay in between. The CDR3 totals 15 residues. Germline CDR1 reads SGHVS; CDR2 reads FQNEAQ. The CDR3 spells CASSWSRAMNTEAFF. For the CDR3, the DNA is TGTGCCAGCAGCTGGAGCAGGGCGATGAACACTGAAGCTTTCTTT.

J is TRBJ1-2 and V is TRBV18, with 8 positions matching TRBD1. V shed 3 bases and J 6 bases; nucleotides not matched to a gene: 6. The germline gives CDR1 KGHSH, CDR2 LQKENI. CDR3 length: 14 amino acids. CDR3 in DNA: TGTGCCAGCTCACCCAACAGGGGGGAACATGGCTACACCTTC. Translated: CASSPNRGEHGYTF.

The J gene is TRBJ2-7, the V gene TRBV19, with TRBD1 matching 10 bases. The CDR3 runs to 15 residues. Germline assignment: CDR1 LNHDA and CDR2 SQIVND (reference sequence). V shed 2 bases, J shed 3 bases, and the junction held 4 bases outside the gene matches. The DNA for the CDR3 is TGTGCCAGTAGTATAAAGGGGACAGGGGACTACGAGCAGTACTTC. Its protein is CASSIKGTGDYEQYF.

Turning to this clone: Other DNA sequences within the sample encode an identical CDR3. CDR3 sequence (DNA): TGCGCCAGCAGCCAGGCTACAGGGAGAGAGACCCAGTACTTC. Protein product: CASSQATGRETQYF. V is TRBV4-3 and J is TRBJ2-5, with a possible D match to TRBD1 (6 bases). Per germline, CDR1 LGHNA and CDR2 YSLEER. The germline V and J ends were trimmed by 3 bases and 4 bases, with 12 bases remaining between them. This CDR3 is 14 amino acids long.

CDR3 sequence reads: CASSQRQGARGGYTF. DNA for the CDR3: TGCGCCAGCAGCCAACGGCAGGGGGCTAGGGGTGGCTACACCTTC. The chain carries TRBV4-1 and TRBJ1-2, with 8 bases matching TRBD1. Germline V gene sequence: CDR1 MGHRA, CDR2 YSYEKL. Losses at the gene ends were 2 bases for V and 7 bases for J; bases not matched to a gene: 9. This CDR3 contains 15 residues.

The table lists this clone with a few counts. V and J are TRBV30 and TRBJ1-2; 8 nucleotides align to TRBD1. Germline V gene sequence: CDR1 GTSNPN, CDR2 SVGIG (reference sequence). V was clipped by 3 bases and J by 4 bases; unmatched bases: 7. CDR3 length equals 14 residues. This CDR3 is CAWSRGQGLYGYTF. DNA of the CDR3: TGTGCCTGGAGCCGCGGACAGGGCCTCTATGGCTACACCTTC.

This clone was seen more than once but under ten times. CDR3 DNA sequence: TGTGCCAGTAGTATTTTTGTATCCTACGAGCAGTACTTC. It encodes CASSIFVSYEQYF. The chain has TRBV19 and TRBJ2-7; D not resolved. The CDR3 has 13 residues. V lost 3 bases to trimming and J lost 1 base, with 7 bases between them. Germline loops: CDR1 LNHDA, CDR2 SQIVND (reference sequence).

V is TRBV5-1 and J is TRBJ1-2; 7 bases are shared with TRBD1. The germline V gene has CDR1 SGHRS and CDR2 YFSETQ. CDR3 length: 13 residues. With 4 bases clipped from V and 2 bases from J, the junction kept 2 bases outside the gene matches. The CDR3 region has the DNA TGCGCCAGCAGCCCGACAGGGAACTATGGCTACACCTTC. Translated: CASSPTGNYGYTF.

The V call is TRBV6-5, the J call TRBJ1-4; possible D gene TRBD1, 5 bases. Germline V CDR1 and CDR2: MNHEY, SVGAGI. The length of the CDR3 is 15 residues. V gave up 0 bases and J gave up 8 bases, with 13 bases separating them. The CDR3, as DNA: TGTGCCAGCAGTTACTCGATGGGCCAGGGCGAAAAACTGTTTTTT. Its protein product is CASSYSMGQGEKLFF.

This clone occurred once. This chain connects TRBV14 to TRBJ1-1, with D perhaps TRBD1 (6 bases). This CDR3 has 16 amino acids. The germline CDR1 and CDR2 sequences are SGHDN and FVKESK. Trimming removed 7 bases from V and 0 bases from J, with 18 bases in between. CDR3 coding DNA: TGTGCCAGCAACCGCGACAGGTTCGCCCTGAACACTGAAGCTTTCTTT. Translating it yields CASNRDRFALNTEAFF.

This sequence joins TRBV29-1 and TRBJ2-3; the D is unclear. V was clipped by 4 bases and J by 2 bases, with 16 bases between them. Germline CDR1 reads SQVTM; CDR2 reads ANQGSEA. The CDR3 has 15 amino acids. CDR3 coding DNA: TGCAGCGTTGTTGGATGGGCTTCCTACACAGATACGCAGTATTTT. This sequence encodes CSVVGWASYTDTQYF.

The chain couples TRBV6-5 to TRBJ2-5, with unresolved D. The V and J ends lost 6 bases and 1 base respectively, with 9 bases between them. CDR3 length equals 13 residues. The germline gives CDR1 MNHEY, CDR2 SVGAGI. The CDR3 region has the DNA TGTGCCAGCAGCGACACAATCCAAGAGACCCAGTACTTC. Translation: CASSDTIQETQYF.

This chain links TRBV27 with TRBJ2-7; 14 positions match TRBD2. There are 15 residues in the CDR3. With 6 bases clipped from V and 3 bases from J, the junction kept 4 bases outside the gene matches. The germline CDR1 and CDR2 sequences are MNHEY and SMNVEV (reference sequence). The CDR3 protein is CASRTGTSGGYEQYF. DNA of the CDR3: TGTGCCAGCAGGACCGGGACTAGCGGGGGCTACGAGCAGTACTTC.

This rearrangement joins TRBV4-3 to TRBJ2-2; the D gene is possibly TRBD2 (6 bases). The CDR3 covers 15 residues. From germline, CDR1 is LGHNA and CDR2 YSLEER. V lost 4 bases and J lost 6, with 15 bases in between. DNA for the CDR3: TGCGCCAGCAGCCGAGGACCGGGGACTGCCGGGGAGCTGTTTTTT. Amino acids: CASSRGPGTAGELFF.

The chain has TRBV7-9 and TRBJ1-4, with D possibly being TRBD1 (5 bases). Trimming took 5 bases from V and 3 from J, leaving 13 bases between them. CDR1 is SEHNR, CDR2 FQNEAQ, per germline (reference sequence). This CDR3 contains 15 residues. CDR3 in DNA: TGTGCCAGCAGCCCAAACGCAGGGCCTAATGAAAAACTGTTTTTT. Protein: CASSPNAGPNEKLFF. The full variable domain, its missing parts supplied by reference TRBV7-9 and TRBJ1-4, is DTGVSQNPRHKITKRGQNVTFRCDPISEHNRLYWYRQTLGQGPEFLTYFQNEAQLEKSRLLSDRFSAERPKGSFSTLEIQRTEQGDSAMYLCASSPNAGPNEKLFFGSGTQLSVL.

The chain combines TRBV30 with TRBJ2-7; 9 nucleotides align to TRBD1. Germline loops: CDR1 GTSNPN, CDR2 SVGIG (reference sequence). The CDR3 sequence is 14 residues long. The trim removed 2 bases at V and 9 bases at J, leaving 11 bases unmatched. This chain's CDR3 is CAWSIGTGKMWQYF. The CDR3 DNA reads as TGTGCCTGGAGTATCGGGACAGGGAAGATGTGGCAGTACTTC.

The chain couples TRBV7-2 to TRBJ1-5; possibly TRBD1 for D (6 bases). V was clipped by 1 base and J by 2 bases, with 12 bases between them. CDR3 size: 16 residues. Germline V gives CDR1 SGHTA, CDR2 FQGNSA. The CDR3 loop is CASSLVGTTGNQPQHF. In DNA, the CDR3 is TGTGCCAGCAGCTTAGTAGGGACAACTGGCAATCAGCCCCAGCATTTT.

The chain links TRBV7-6 to TRBJ1-2, with no clear D. Trimming took off 5 bases at V and 1 base at J, with 11 bases between the two ends. The CDR3 is 14 amino acids. The germline V gene has CDR1 SGHVS and CDR2 FNYEAQ. The CDR3 DNA reads as TGTGCCAGCAGCCCCCCCGGGGTTAACTATGGCTACACCTTC. Protein: CASSPPGVNYGYTF.

The chain carries TRBV5-5 and TRBJ2-5; 11 bases are shared with TRBD2. This CDR3 comprises 18 residues. Germline V gene sequence: CDR1 SGHKS, CDR2 YYEKEE (reference sequence). V shed 0 bases, J shed 2 bases, and the junction held 9 bases outside the gene matches. The CDR3 here is CASSLVGPSGGPQETQYF. The CDR3 DNA reads as TGTGCCAGCAGCTTGGTGGGGCCTAGCGGGGGGCCTCAAGAGACCCAGTACTTC. Full variable domain (missing parts from reference TRBV5-5 and TRBJ2-5): DAGVTQSPTHLIKTRGQQVTLRCSPISGHKSVSWYQQVLGQGPQFIFQYYEKEERGRGNFPDRFSARQFPNYSSELNVNALLLGDSALYLCASSLVGPSGGPQETQYFGPGTRLLVL.

This rearrangement joins TRBV28 to TRBJ2-3; perhaps TRBD1 as D (6 bases). The germline V gene has CDR1 MDHEN and CDR2 SYDVKM. The CDR3 is 15 residues long. Trimming took off 2 bases at V and 0 bases at J, with 9 bases between the two ends. The CDR3 sequence is CASSLDRLSTDTQYF. CDR3 DNA sequence: TGTGCCAGCAGTTTAGACAGGCTAAGCACAGATACGCAGTATTTT. Variable domain in full (rest from reference TRBV28 and TRBJ2-3): DVKVTQSSRYLVKRTGEKVFLECVQDMDHENMFWYRQDPGLGLRLIYFSYDVKMKEKGDIPEGYSVSREKKERFSLILESASTNQTSMYLCASSLDRLSTDTQYFGPGTRLTVL.